This is a list of T cell receptor beta chains from one sample in a study of control samples from healthy donors and cancer patients. Measured with immunoSEQ multiplex PCR; TCRdb has only the in-frame clones, and not every one. The table shows around 85,000 clones, with roughly 89% occurring only once. Specimen: blood. These receptors came from an older woman in good health. The CDR3 runs from the conserved cysteine through the conserved F or W. The D gene is left open where the match is weak. Some rows mark clone size as missing; the rest say once, few, many or name a class of expanded clone.

12	.	.	TRBV19	TRBJ1-5	CASSEAVGPQHF	TGTGCCAGTAGCGAGGCTGTGGGGCCCCAGCATTTT
13	.	.	TRBV5-1	TRBJ1-1	CASSLPRGSEAFF	TGCGCCAGCAGCTTACCCAGAGGGTCTGAAGCTTTCTTT
16	TRBD2	once	TRBV9	TRBJ2-3	CASSAWRGVSTDTQYF	TGTGCCAGCAGCGCGTGGCGGGGGGTCAGCACAGATACGCAGTATTTT
15	.	.	TRBV11-3	TRBJ2-1	CASSHRLGGPHEQFF	TGTGCCAGCAGCCACCGACTAGGGGGCCCCCATGAGCAGTTCTTC
15	.	.	TRBV6-5	TRBJ2-6	CASSMTVAGANVLTF	TGTGCCAGCAGTATGACCGTGGCTGGGGCCAACGTCCTGACTTTC
12	.	.	TRBV12-5	TRBJ1-1	CASDLMNTEAFF	TGTGCTAGTGACCTCATGAACACTGAAGCTTTCTTT
13	.	.	TRBV18	TRBJ2-4	CASSPSSKNIQYF	TGTGCCAGCTCACCGAGTTCGAAAAACATTCAGTACTTC
15	TRBD1	.	TRBV6-2/TRBV6-3	TRBJ1-5	CASSGRGLDNQPQHF	TGTGCCAGCAGCGGCAGGGGGCTCGACAATCAGCCCCAGCATTTT
15	.	.	TRBV4-1	TRBJ2-3	CASSQVFSAPDTQYF	TGCGCCAGCAGCCAAGTTTTTAGCGCTCCAGATACGCAGTATTTT
16	.	.	TRBV11-2	TRBJ1-2	CASSLNPRQDNYGYTF	TGTGCCAGCAGCCTAAACCCCCGACAGGACAACTATGGCTACACCTTC
14	.	.	TRBV7-8	TRBJ1-2	CASSLEGGIRGYTF	TGTGCCAGCAGCTTAGAGGGCGGGATCCGGGGCTACACCTTC
13	.	.	TRBV2	TRBJ1-1	CASSPRGNTEAFF	TGTGCCAGCAGCCCCCGGGGGAACACTGAAGCTTTCTTT
14	.	.	TRBV28	TRBJ1-1	CASSLSGAPAEAFF	TGTGCCAGCAGCCTTTCGGGGGCACCGGCTGAAGCTTTCTTT
13	TRBD1	.	TRBV5-1	TRBJ2-1	CASSYYRGDEQFF	TGCGCCAGCAGCTACTACAGGGGCGATGAGCAGTTCTTC
15	.	.	TRBV10-3	TRBJ1-5	CAISESAVFNQPQHF	TGTGCCATCAGTGAGTCGGCAGTTTTCAATCAGCCCCAGCATTTT
14	.	.	TRBV4-1	TRBJ2-7	CASSQEERRDEQYF	TGCGCCAGCAGCCAAGAAGAGAGGAGGGACGAGCAGTACTTC